Presented here are 9 T cell receptor beta chains from one specimen sequenced in a study of memory B cells and T cells in multiple sclerosis. Their target antigens are unknown. After stimulus-free culture, autoproliferating CFSE-dim and non-proliferating CFSE-high T cells were sequenced separately. Roughly 5x10^7 CFSE-labeled PBMCs were cultured 7 days unstimulated, then replicate wells were pooled. Generated by immunoSEQ multiplex PCR, the TCRdb table keeps only in-frame clones and is missing some. The sample lists some 48,000 clones, roughly 82% seen once, with approximately 1.2% in the top ten. The sample taken for sequencing was PBMCs from blood kept in culture. These receptors were obtained from a human donor with multiple sclerosis.

This clone was picked up one time. The rearrangement uses TRBV5-6 and TRBJ1-3; D is perhaps TRBD1 (5 bases). Germline CDR1 and CDR2: SGHDT and YYEEEE. Trimming removed 1 base at V and 7 bases at J, with 12 bases between. The length of the CDR3 is 14 residues. CDR3 loop: CASSLKGTRNTIYF. Written as DNA, the CDR3 is TGTGCCAGCAGCTTGAAGGGGACCCGGAACACCATATATTTT.

V usage is TRBV28 and J usage is TRBJ1-5; D is undetermined. CDR3 length: 15 amino acids. V was cut by 4 bases and J by 3 bases, with 13 bases left in between. CDR1 is MDHEN, CDR2 SYDVKM, per germline. In DNA form, the CDR3 reads TGTGCCAGCAGTTCCCGGTCCGGCTACAATCAGCCCCAGCATTTT. This gives the protein CASSSRSGYNQPQHF.

Details on this clone: The germline gene is not matched at one end of the junction; a read error may be the cause. The chain combines TRBV12-5 with TRBJ1-1; D perhaps matches TRBD1 (5 bases). The CDR3 loop spans 14 amino acids. Germline-derived CDR1 and CDR2 are LGHNT and FRNRAP. CDR3 DNA sequence: TGTGCTAGTGGAACCGGGACGCAGAACGCTGAAGCTTTCTTT. It encodes CASGTGTQNAEAFF.

This chain uses TRBV5-8 with TRBJ2-5; possibly TRBD1 or TRBD2 for D (7 bases each). Germline loops: CDR1 SGHTS, CDR2 YDEGEE. V lost 6 bases and J lost 1, with 22 bases in between. This CDR3 contains 17 residues. CDR3: CASTPRAGQSLQETQYF. The CDR3 nucleotides are TGTGCCAGCACCCCACGAGCGGGACAGAGCCTCCAAGAGACCCAGTACTTC.

The chain combines TRBV2 with TRBJ2-5; no definite D call. V was cut by 8 bases and J by 5 bases, with 15 bases left in between. CDR1 and CDR2 from the germline V gene are SNHLY and FYNNEI. The CDR3 totals 13 residues. The CDR3 DNA follows: TGTGCCAGCCAAGCCTTGGTATGGGAGACCCAGTACTTC. Its translation is CASQALVWETQYF. Full variable domain (outside the CDR3, taken from reference TRBV2 and TRBJ2-5): EPEVTQTPSHQVTQMGQEVILRCVPISNHLYFYWYRQILGQKVEFLVSFYNNEISEKSEIFDDQFSVERPDGSNFTLKIRSTKLEDSAMYFCASQALVWETQYFGPGTRLLVL.

The chain carries TRBV5-8 and TRBJ2-2; perhaps TRBD1 as D (6 bases). V lost 4 bases to trimming and J lost 6 bases, with 13 bases between them. The CDR3 sequence is 14 residues long. Germline assignment: CDR1 SGHTS and CDR2 YDEGEE. The CDR3 protein is CASSKNRDSGELFF. The CDR3, as DNA: TGTGCCAGCAGCAAAAACAGGGATTCCGGGGAGCTGTTTTTT.

V gene TRBV5-1 combines with J gene TRBJ1-5, with TRBD1 matching over 9 bases. The CDR3 is 18 amino acids. J lost 0 bases, V lost 0 bases, and 7 bases had no gene match. Germline loops: CDR1 SGHRS, CDR2 YFSETQ. The CDR3 sequence: CASSLGATGGSSNQPQHF. CDR3 coding DNA: TGCGCCAGCAGCTTGGGTGCGACAGGGGGTAGTAGCAATCAGCCCCAGCATTTT. Using reference TRBV5-1 and TRBJ1-5 for the parts outside the CDR3, the full variable domain is KAGVTQTPRYLIKTRGQQVTLSCSPISGHRSVSWYQQTPGQGLQFLFEYFSETQRNKGNFPGRFSGRQFSNSRSEMNVSTLELGDSALYLCASSLGATGGSSNQPQHFGDGTRLSIL.

The rearrangement links TRBV7-2 to TRBJ1-4; 8 nucleotides line up with TRBD1. The CDR3 consists of 15 residues. V lost 1 base, J lost 7 bases, and 5 bases stayed unmatched. Looked up from germline, CDR1 is SGHTA and CDR2 is FQGNSA. The CDR3 protein is CASSLVGGTGEKLFF. In DNA, the CDR3 is TGTGCCAGCAGCTTAGTGGGAGGGACAGGTGAAAAACTGTTTTTT. Full variable domain (remainder filled in from reference TRBV7-2 and TRBJ1-4): GAGVSQSPSNKVTEKGKDVELRCDPISGHTALYWYRQSLGQGLEFLIYFQGNSAPDKSGLPSDRFSAERTGGSVSTLTIQRTQQEDSAVYLCASSLVGGTGEKLFFGSGTQLSVL.

V gene TRBV4-1 combines with J gene TRBJ2-1, with 8 nucleotides matching TRBD2. J was trimmed by 10 bases and V by 4 bases; bases with no gene match: 0. The CDR3 consists of 11 residues. The germline CDR1 and CDR2 sequences are MGHRA and YSYEKL. The CDR3 spells CASSPGGEQFF. DNA of the CDR3: TGCGCCAGCAGCCCGGGGGGGGAGCAGTTCTTC.